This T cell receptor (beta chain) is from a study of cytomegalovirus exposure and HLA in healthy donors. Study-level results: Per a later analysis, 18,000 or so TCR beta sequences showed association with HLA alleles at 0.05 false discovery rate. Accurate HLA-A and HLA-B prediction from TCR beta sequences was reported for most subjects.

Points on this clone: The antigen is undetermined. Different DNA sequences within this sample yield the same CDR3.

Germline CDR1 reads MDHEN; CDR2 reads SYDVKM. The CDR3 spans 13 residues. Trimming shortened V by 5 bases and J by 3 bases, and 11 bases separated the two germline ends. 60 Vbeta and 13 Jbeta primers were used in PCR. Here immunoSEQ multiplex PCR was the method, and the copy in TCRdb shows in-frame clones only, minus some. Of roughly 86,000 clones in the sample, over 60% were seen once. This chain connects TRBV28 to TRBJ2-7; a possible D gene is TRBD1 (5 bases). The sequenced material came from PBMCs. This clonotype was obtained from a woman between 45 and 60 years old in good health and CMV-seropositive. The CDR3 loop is CASSAGNSYEQYF. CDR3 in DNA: TGTGCCAGCAGTGCAGGGAATAGCTACGAGCAGTACTTC.